Each of the 25 T cell receptor beta chains below was sequenced from the same sample in a study of shared clonotypes between healthy human individuals. Profiling relied on immunoSEQ multiplex PCR, and the TCRdb table lists in-frame clones only, not all of them. This sample has around 550,000 clones, with 95% to 97% found just once. Sequencing was done on a sample of naive CD4+ T cells sorted from blood. Regarding subset: CD45RA+ positively selected. The origin of the receptors is a woman aged 25-40 years in good health.

V gene TRBV5-1 combines with J gene TRBJ2-7; possibly TRBD2 for D (6 bases). CDR3 length: 15 residues. Germline CDR1 reads SGHRS; CDR2 reads YFSETQ. Deletions cut 4 bases from V and 7 bases from J, with 21 bases between. DNA for the CDR3: TGCGCCAGCAGCCCAACAACCGCGGGACCTATTGAGCAGTACTTC. Its protein is CASSPTTAGPIEQYF.

The V gene is TRBV28, the J gene TRBJ2-1; D call uncertain. The CDR3 is made up of 13 amino acids. V was cut by 6 bases and J by 2 bases, with 8 bases left in between. In germline, CDR1 is MDHEN, CDR2 SYDVKM. CDR3 protein: CASRRQTYNEQFF. The CDR3 DNA is TGTGCCAGCAGGCGGCAGACCTACAATGAGCAGTTCTTC.

This chain links TRBV10-3 with TRBJ1-6; the D gene is possibly TRBD1 (6 bases). Germline loops: CDR1 ENHRY, CDR2 SYGVKD. Trimming pared 10 bases from V and 8 bases from J, leaving 15 bases between. This CDR3 has 13 residues. The CDR3 here is CATKGVSDSPLHF. CDR3 in DNA: TGTGCCACCAAGGGGGTATCAGATTCACCCCTCCACTTT.

J is TRBJ2-1 and V is TRBV6-6; a possible D gene is TRBD1 (6 bases). In germline, CDR1 is MNHNY, CDR2 SVGAGI (reference sequence). The CDR3 is 15 residues long. V lost 7 bases and J lost 3, with 16 bases in between. CDR3 in amino acids: CASISGDVGYNEQFF. As DNA, the CDR3 is TGTGCCAGCATATCAGGGGACGTAGGCTACAATGAGCAGTTCTTC.

V usage is TRBV28 and J usage is TRBJ1-6; the D is unclear. From germline, CDR1 is MDHEN and CDR2 SYDVKM. CDR3 length equals 12 residues. CDR3 sequence reads: CATGEYNSPLHF. Here the CDR3 DNA reads TGTGCTACCGGCGAGTATAATTCACCCCTCCACTTT.

The rearrangement uses TRBV18 and TRBJ2-4; D gene ambiguous. Germline CDR1 KGHSH, CDR2 LQKENI. The CDR3 consists of 13 residues. V was pared by 0 bases and J by 7 bases, with 7 bases between. CDR3 in DNA: TGTGCCAGCTCACCACCGGGCCCCAACATTCAGTACTTC. Translating gives CASSPPGPNIQYF.

The chain has TRBV19 and TRBJ2-7; the D is unclear. V lost 0 bases, J lost 2 bases, and 14 bases lay in between. Germline V lookup: CDR1 LNHDA, CDR2 SQIVND (reference sequence). The CDR3 sequence is 16 residues long. The CDR3 loop reads CASSIEGIFPPYEQYF. DNA of the CDR3: TGTGCCAGTAGTATAGAGGGGATCTTTCCCCCCTACGAGCAGTACTTC.

V is TRBV10-1 and J is TRBJ2-3, with 7 bases aligning to TRBD1. V dropped 3 bases and J dropped 8; count of bases not matched to a gene: 17. Germline loops: CDR1 WNHNN, CDR2 SYGVQD (reference sequence). The CDR3 covers 17 residues. CDR3 loop: CASSDFLPGQIVSTQYF. Written as DNA, the CDR3 is TGCGCCAGCAGTGATTTTTTACCGGGACAGATTGTGAGTACGCAGTATTTT.

The chain has TRBV30 and TRBJ1-1, with TRBD1 matching over 9 bases. With 2 bases clipped from V and 1 base from J, the junction kept 2 bases outside the gene matches. Per the germline V gene, CDR1 is GTSNPN and CDR2 is SVGIG (reference sequence). The CDR3 covers 14 residues. The CDR3 reads CAWSPDRGNTEAFF. The DNA of the CDR3 is TGTGCCTGGAGTCCGGACAGGGGGAACACTGAAGCTTTCTTT.

This clone was seen only once. The rearrangement links TRBV6-5 to TRBJ2-7; 9 nucleotides align to TRBD1. CDR3 length: 14 amino acids. The J segment lost 2 bases and the V segment lost 6 bases, leaving 5 bases of the junction unmatched. Germline assignment: CDR1 MNHEY and CDR2 SVGAGI. DNA for the CDR3: TGTGCCAGCAGAACCGGGACAGGGACCTACGAGCAGTACTTC. Amino acids: CASRTGTGTYEQYF.

The chain couples TRBV10-2 to TRBJ2-6; D gene uncertain. Germline CDR1 and CDR2: WSHSY and SAAADI. The ends were cut back, 6 bases at V and 1 base at J, with 4 bases in the middle. The length of the CDR3 is 13 residues. DNA for the CDR3: TGCGCCAGCAGGGCGTCTGGGGCCAACGTCCTGACTTTC. Translated: CASRASGANVLTF.

The chain combines TRBV2 with TRBJ2-7; D uncertain. Trimming removed 4 bases at V and 0 bases at J, with 4 bases between. Germline V gene lookup returns CDR1 SNHLY and CDR2 FYNNEI. CDR3 length: 12 amino acids. The CDR3 here is CASSGFSYEQYF. The CDR3 DNA is TGTGCCAGCAGTGGGTTCTCCTACGAGCAGTACTTC.

This chain uses TRBV6-4 with TRBJ2-7, with 7 positions matching TRBD2. Germline CDR1 reads MRHNA; CDR2 reads SNTAGT. Unmatched junction bases numbered 13, after V lost 5 bases and J lost 9 bases. This CDR3 is built from 14 residues. CDR3 in amino acids: CASSLEREGYRQYF. The CDR3 nucleotides read TGTGCCAGCAGTCTCGAGCGGGAAGGATATCGGCAGTACTTC.

V and J are TRBV18 and TRBJ1-1; D is ambiguous. CDR3 length: 13 amino acids. The V end was cut by 6 bases, the J end by 3 bases, with 11 bases between. CDR1 and CDR2 from the germline V gene are KGHSH and LQKENI. In DNA form, the CDR3 reads TGTGCCAGCTCCCGCACCCGGGACACTGAAGCTTTCTTT. Translating gives CASSRTRDTEAFF.

The chain links TRBV6-5 to TRBJ1-4, with 9 bases fitting TRBD1. After removal of 8 bases from V and 7 bases from J, the junction contained 2 bases not matched to a gene. Germline values: CDR1 MNHEY, CDR2 SVGAGI. This CDR3 is built from 12 residues. The CDR3 loop reads CASRDRAEKLFF. The CDR3 nucleotides are TGTGCCAGCCGGGACAGGGCTGAAAAACTGTTTTTT.

J is TRBJ2-5 and V is TRBV7-2; D might be TRBD2 (6 bases). Judging by the DNA end, TRBJ2-7 fits better; the J call may be wrong. Germline V lookup: CDR1 SGHTA, CDR2 FQGNSA. The CDR3 spans 18 residues. The CDR3 loop reads CASSLSAGSPASAYEQYF. The CDR3 DNA is TGTGCCAGCAGCTTATCCGCGGGGTCCCCCGCTTCTGCCTACGAGCAGTACTTC.

V and J are TRBV15 and TRBJ2-2, with D tentatively TRBD2 (5 bases). The length of the CDR3 is 15 residues. The V and J ends lost 5 bases and 6 bases respectively, with 16 bases between them. From germline, CDR1 is LNHNV and CDR2 YYDKDF (reference sequence). The CDR3 nucleotides read TGTGCCACCAGCCACCCCGGGATGACGGCCGGGGAGCTGTTTTTT. Translated, it gives CATSHPGMTAGELFF. Full variable domain (remainder filled in from reference TRBV15 and TRBJ2-2): DAMVIQNPRYQVTQFGKPVTLSCSQTLNHNVMYWYQQKSSQAPKLLFHYYDKDFNNEADTPDNFQSRRPNTSFCFLDIRSPGLGDTAMYLCATSHPGMTAGELFFGEGSRLTVL.

This clone was picked up a small number of times. The chain recombines TRBV5-1 with TRBJ2-7; tentative D call: TRBD1 (5 bases). Germline lookup yields CDR1 SGHRS and CDR2 YFSETQ. The CDR3 is 12 amino acids. Trimming took 2 bases from V and 6 from J, leaving 9 bases between them. For the CDR3, the DNA is TGCGCCAGCAGCTTAGGGGTGGGCGAGCAGTACTTC. It encodes CASSLGVGEQYF.

This clone has just one count. The chain has TRBV2 and TRBJ2-6, with D possibly matching TRBD2 (6 bases). Germline CDR1 is SNHLY and CDR2 is FYNNEI. The V gene lost 3 bases and the J gene lost 4 bases, with 13 bases spanning the gap. This CDR3 region has 16 residues. Here the CDR3 reads CASSDPGRLGANVLTF. DNA for the CDR3: TGTGCCAGCAGTGATCCAGGGAGGTTAGGGGCCAACGTCCTGACTTTC.

This clone has just one count. The chain is built from TRBV5-1 and TRBJ2-7, with D unresolved. The V gene's germline CDR1 is SGHRS and CDR2 YFSETQ. Trimming cost V 0 bases and J 2 bases, with 9 bases left between them. The CDR3 is made up of 14 amino acids. The CDR3 reads CASSLDGSAYEQYF. CDR3 DNA sequence: TGCGCCAGCAGCTTGGACGGGTCAGCCTACGAGCAGTACTTC.

V usage is TRBV21-1 and J usage is TRBJ2-5; the table's D call of TRBD2 was not tested on the DNA. TRBV21-1 is deemed a pseudogene. This CDR3 is built from 14 residues. The CDR3 protein is CASSKGTSWETQYF. The CDR3 DNA follows: TGTGCCAGCAGCAAAGGGACTAGCTGGGAGACCCAGTACTTC.

This chain uses TRBV28 with TRBJ1-1, with unresolved D. The length of the CDR3 is 13 residues. CDR1 is MDHEN, CDR2 SYDVKM, per germline. With 6 bases removed from V and 4 bases from J, the gap between germline ends came to 12 bases. The CDR3 DNA follows: TGTGCCAGCAGCTCACCGACAAGCACTGAAGCTTTCTTT. Residues: CASSSPTSTEAFF.

This rearrangement joins TRBV5-1 to TRBJ2-7; 7 positions match TRBD1. V lost 0 bases to trimming and J lost 6 bases; unmatched junction nucleotides: 9. Germline CDR1 is SGHRS and CDR2 is YFSETQ. This CDR3 region has 15 residues. This CDR3 reads CASSLADRDISEQYF. CDR3 bases: TGCGCCAGCAGCTTGGCCGACAGGGATATCAGCGAGCAGTACTTC.

The chain combines TRBV6-4 with TRBJ1-6; D is perhaps TRBD1 (5 bases). The ends were cut back, 2 bases at V and 8 bases at J, with 19 bases in the middle. This CDR3 region has 17 residues. CDR1 is MRHNA and CDR2 is SNTAGT in the germline V gene. The CDR3 region is CASSDESGAAVDSPLHF. In DNA, the CDR3 is TGTGCCAGCAGTGACGAGAGTGGGGCCGCGGTCGATTCACCCCTCCACTTT.

This clone has a single count. This sample includes further DNA sequences coding for the same CDR3. V usage is TRBV7-8 and J usage is TRBJ2-5, with 8 bases lining up with TRBD1. The V and J ends lost 1 base and 5 bases, in that order; junction bases with no gene match: 6. Germline assignment: CDR1 SGHVS and CDR2 FQNEAQ. The CDR3 is 15 residues long. CDR3 in amino acids: CASSLGGTGSETQYF. DNA of the CDR3: TGTGCCAGCAGCTTAGGTGGGACAGGAAGCGAGACCCAGTACTTC.